The 11 T cell receptor beta chains below all came from one sample that was sequenced in a study of blood T cell repertoires in COVID-19. Clones were read by immunoSEQ multiplex PCR, and TCRdb kept only the in-frame ones, dropping some. The top ten hold around 9.3% of the sample, which has over 200,000 clones, 65% to 90% seen once. Material: PBMCs or T cells enriched from blood (not recorded which). Source of these receptors: a woman between 50 and 59 years old with acute COVID-19.

This chain uses TRBV19 with TRBJ2-7; TRBD1 matches 7 bases. The CDR3 runs 17 residues. CDR1 is LNHDA, CDR2 SQIVND, per germline (reference sequence). V lost 3 bases and J lost 2; bases outside the gene matches: 13. The CDR3 reads CASSIGTAEIDPYEQYF. CDR3 coding DNA: TGTGCCAGTAGTATTGGGACAGCCGAGATAGATCCCTACGAGCAGTACTTC.

The chain uses TRBV5-1 and TRBJ2-3; a possible D gene is TRBD2 (5 bases). This CDR3 region has 13 residues. The germline CDR1 and CDR2 sequences are SGHRS and YFSETQ. The ends were cut back, 7 bases at V and 5 bases at J, with 14 bases in the middle. The CDR3 here is CASATPEGDTQYF. As DNA, the CDR3 is TGCGCCAGCGCTACCCCAGAGGGAGATACGCAGTATTTT. Full variable domain (missing parts from reference TRBV5-1 and TRBJ2-3): KAGVTQTPRYLIKTRGQQVTLSCSPISGHRSVSWYQQTPGQGLQFLFEYFSETQRNKGNFPGRFSGRQFSNSRSEMNVSTLELGDSALYLCASATPEGDTQYFGPGTRLTVL.

The V and J genes are TRBV28 and TRBJ2-3; D gene unclear. This CDR3 region has 12 residues. Germline V CDR1 and CDR2: MDHEN, SYDVKM. V was shortened by 6 bases and J by 0 bases, with 4 bases between the two germline ends. CDR3 sequence reads: CASRRSTDTQYF. Here the CDR3 DNA reads TGTGCCAGCAGACGGAGCACAGATACGCAGTATTTT.

Here the CDR3 DNA reads TGTGCCAGCTCACCAACAGCCTCCTACGAGCAGTACTTC. It encodes CASSPTASYEQYF. The chain couples TRBV18 to TRBJ2-7, with D unclear. V was clipped by 2 bases and J by 0 bases, with 5 bases between them. Germline V gene lookup returns CDR1 KGHSH and CDR2 LQKENI. The CDR3 spans 13 residues.

The CDR3 DNA follows: TGTGCCAGCAGCCGGGGGGTCAATCAGCCCCAGCATTTT. Translated, it gives CASSRGVNQPQHF. The rearrangement uses TRBV12-3 or TRBV12-4 and TRBJ1-5, with TRBD1 as a possible D gene (5 bases). The germline V and J ends were trimmed by 6 bases and 3 bases, with 9 bases remaining between them. This CDR3 spans 13 amino acids.

This clone has more than one count but fewer than ten. The DNA of the CDR3 is TGCAGCGTTGGGGGCCCCGGGGAGCTGTTTTTT. Its protein product is CSVGGPGELFF. V and J are TRBV29-1 and TRBJ2-2; D perhaps matches TRBD1 (5 bases). The length of the CDR3 is 11 residues. The germline V gene has CDR1 SQVTM and CDR2 ANQGSEA. Trimming shortened V by 4 bases and J by 6 bases, and 6 bases separated the two germline ends.

The chain links TRBV6-1 to TRBJ1-6; D is ambiguous. The CDR3 loop spans 14 amino acids. The germline gives CDR1 MNHNS, CDR2 SASEGT. The V and J ends lost 2 bases and 9 bases respectively, with 11 bases between them. The CDR3 here is CASSENKQPSPLHF. CDR3 bases: TGTGCCAGCAGTGAAAATAAACAGCCTTCACCCCTCCACTTT.

The CDR3 loop is CASSLIPPSSGRAGETQYF. The CDR3 nucleotides read TGTGCCAGCAGTTTAATCCCCCCGAGTAGCGGGAGGGCCGGGGAGACCCAGTACTTC. The chain combines TRBV28 with TRBJ2-5, with 11 bases that match TRBD2. This CDR3 spans 19 amino acids. Per the germline V gene, CDR1 is MDHEN and CDR2 is SYDVKM. V gave up 2 bases and J gave up 5 bases; unmatched junction bases: 16.

The genes are TRBV28 and TRBJ2-5; no clear D. V was cut by 3 bases and J by 3 bases, with 20 bases left in between. The germline gives CDR1 MDHEN, CDR2 SYDVKM. The CDR3 runs to 17 residues. The DNA of the CDR3 is TGTGCCAGCAGTTTTGGCATTAGTTGGGCAGAAAAAGAGACCCAGTACTTC. This sequence encodes CASSFGISWAEKETQYF.

The genes are TRBV7-2 and TRBJ1-5; 8 nucleotides agree with TRBD1. The trim removed 2 bases at V and 6 bases at J, leaving 6 bases unmatched. In germline, CDR1 is SGHTA, CDR2 FQGNSA. The CDR3 runs 15 residues. CDR3 amino acids: CASSLSWDRFQPQHF. The CDR3 bases are TGTGCCAGCAGCTTATCCTGGGACAGGTTTCAGCCCCAGCATTTT.

The genes are TRBV7-4 and TRBJ2-7; a weak D match, TRBD2 (6 bases). Between the trimmed V and J ends, which lost 2 bases and 1 base, there was a span of 21 bases. The CDR3 has 18 amino acids. Germline V gene data show CDR1 as SGHVT and CDR2 as SQSDAQ. The CDR3 is CASSLLNSPPRGSYEQYF. The CDR3 bases are TGTGCCAGCAGCTTACTAAATAGTCCCCCCCGGGGGTCCTACGAGCAGTACTTC.